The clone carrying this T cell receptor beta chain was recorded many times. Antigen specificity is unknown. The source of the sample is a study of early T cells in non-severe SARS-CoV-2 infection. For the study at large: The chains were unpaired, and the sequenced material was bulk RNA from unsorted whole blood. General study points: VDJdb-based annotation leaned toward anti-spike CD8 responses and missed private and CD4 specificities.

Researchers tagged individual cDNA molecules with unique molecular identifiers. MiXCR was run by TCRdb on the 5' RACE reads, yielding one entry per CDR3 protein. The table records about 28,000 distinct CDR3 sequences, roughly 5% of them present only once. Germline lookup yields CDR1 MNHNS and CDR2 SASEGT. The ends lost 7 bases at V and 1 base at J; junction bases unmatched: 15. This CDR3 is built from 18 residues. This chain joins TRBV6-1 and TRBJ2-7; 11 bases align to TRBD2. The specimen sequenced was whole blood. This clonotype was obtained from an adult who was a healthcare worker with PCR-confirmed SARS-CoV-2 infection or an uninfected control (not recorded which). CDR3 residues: CASTTLITSGSKSYEQYF. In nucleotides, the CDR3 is TGTGCCAGCACCACACTGATAACTAGCGGGAGTAAATCCTACGAGCAGTACTTC.